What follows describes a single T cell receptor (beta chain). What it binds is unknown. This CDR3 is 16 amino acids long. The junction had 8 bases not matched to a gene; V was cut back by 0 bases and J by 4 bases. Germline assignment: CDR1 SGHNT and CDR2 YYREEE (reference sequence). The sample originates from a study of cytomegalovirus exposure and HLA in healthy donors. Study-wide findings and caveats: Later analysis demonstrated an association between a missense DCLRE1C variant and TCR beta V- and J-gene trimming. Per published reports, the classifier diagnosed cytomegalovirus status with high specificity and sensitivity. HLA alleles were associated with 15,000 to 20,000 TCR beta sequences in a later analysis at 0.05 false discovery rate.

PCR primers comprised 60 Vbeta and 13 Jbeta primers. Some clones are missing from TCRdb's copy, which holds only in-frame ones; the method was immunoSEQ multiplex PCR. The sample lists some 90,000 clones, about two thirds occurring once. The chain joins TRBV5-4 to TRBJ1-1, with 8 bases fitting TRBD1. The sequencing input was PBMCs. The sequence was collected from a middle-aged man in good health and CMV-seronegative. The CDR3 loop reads CASSLGQGAGSTEAFF. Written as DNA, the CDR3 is TGTGCCAGCAGCTTGGGCCAGGGGGCCGGGAGCACTGAAGCTTTCTTT. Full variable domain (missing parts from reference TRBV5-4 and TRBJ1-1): ETGVTQSPTHLIKTRGQQVTLRCSSQSGHNTVSWYQQALGQGPQFIFQYYREEENGRGNFPPRFSGLQFPNYSSELNVNALELDDSALYLCASSLGQGAGSTEAFFGQGTRLTVV.